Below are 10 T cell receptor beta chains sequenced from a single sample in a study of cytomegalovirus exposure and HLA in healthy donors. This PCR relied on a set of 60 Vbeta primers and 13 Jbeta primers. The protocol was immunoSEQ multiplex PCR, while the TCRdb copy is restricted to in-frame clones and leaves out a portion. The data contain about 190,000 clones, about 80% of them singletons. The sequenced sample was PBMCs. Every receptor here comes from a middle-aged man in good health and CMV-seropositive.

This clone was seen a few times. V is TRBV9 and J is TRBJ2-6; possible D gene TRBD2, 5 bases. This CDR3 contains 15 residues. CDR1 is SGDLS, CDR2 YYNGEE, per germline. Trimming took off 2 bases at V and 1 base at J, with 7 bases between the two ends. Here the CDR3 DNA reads TGTGCCAGCAGCGTGCGGGTATCTGGGGCCAACGTCCTGACTTTC. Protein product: CASSVRVSGANVLTF.

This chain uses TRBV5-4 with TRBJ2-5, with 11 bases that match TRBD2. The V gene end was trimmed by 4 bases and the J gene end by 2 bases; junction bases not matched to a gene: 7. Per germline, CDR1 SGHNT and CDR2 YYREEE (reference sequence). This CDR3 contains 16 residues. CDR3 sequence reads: CASSRSSGGIQETQYF. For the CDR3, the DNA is TGTGCCAGCAGCCGATCTAGCGGGGGGATACAAGAGACCCAGTACTTC.

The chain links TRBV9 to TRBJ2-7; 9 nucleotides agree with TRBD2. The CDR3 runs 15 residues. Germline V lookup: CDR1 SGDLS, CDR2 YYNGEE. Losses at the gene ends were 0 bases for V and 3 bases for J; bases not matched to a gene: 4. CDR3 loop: CASSVGPSGIYEQYF. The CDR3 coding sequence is TGTGCCAGCAGCGTAGGCCCTAGCGGGATCTACGAGCAGTACTTC. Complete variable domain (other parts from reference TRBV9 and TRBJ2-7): DSGVTQTPKHLITATGQRVTLRCSPRSGDLSVYWYQQSLDQGLQFLIQYYNGEERAKGNILERFSAQQFPDLHSELNLSSLELGDSALYFCASSVGPSGIYEQYFGPGTRLTVT.

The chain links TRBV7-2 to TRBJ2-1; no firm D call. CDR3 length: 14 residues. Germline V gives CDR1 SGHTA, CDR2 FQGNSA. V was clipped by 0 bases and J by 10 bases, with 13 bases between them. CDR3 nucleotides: TGTGCCAGCAGCTTAGCGCCAAGTAAGCCGGAGCAGTTCTTC. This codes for CASSLAPSKPEQFF.

CDR3 sequence: CASSPNAGDRAYTEAFF. The CDR3 nucleotides read TGTGCCAGCAGTCCTAACGCGGGGGACAGGGCCTACACTGAAGCTTTCTTT. The chain combines TRBV28 with TRBJ1-1, with TRBD1 matching over 9 bases. CDR1 is MDHEN and CDR2 is SYDVKM in the germline V gene. J gave up 3 bases and V 5 bases, and 13 bases lay outside the gene matches. This CDR3 is 17 amino acids long.

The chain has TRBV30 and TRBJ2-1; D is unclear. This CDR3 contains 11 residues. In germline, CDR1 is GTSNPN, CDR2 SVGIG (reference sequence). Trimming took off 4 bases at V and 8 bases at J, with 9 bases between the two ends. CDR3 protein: CAWIRHHEQFF. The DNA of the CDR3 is TGTGCCTGGATAAGACACCATGAGCAGTTCTTC.

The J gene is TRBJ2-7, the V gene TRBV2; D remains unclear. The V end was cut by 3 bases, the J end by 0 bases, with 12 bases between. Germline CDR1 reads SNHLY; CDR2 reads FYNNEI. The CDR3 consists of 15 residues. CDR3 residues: CASSEFQNLSYEQYF. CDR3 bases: TGTGCCAGCAGTGAGTTCCAGAACCTCTCCTACGAGCAGTACTTC.

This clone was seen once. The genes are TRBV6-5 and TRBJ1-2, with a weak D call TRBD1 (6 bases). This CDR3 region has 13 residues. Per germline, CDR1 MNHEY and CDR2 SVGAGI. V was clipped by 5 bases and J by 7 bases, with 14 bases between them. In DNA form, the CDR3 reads TGTGCCAGCAGTGATCGGGGGGCTCGTGGCTACACCTTC. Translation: CASSDRGARGYTF.

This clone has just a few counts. The CDR3 loop reads CASSMTVNTEAFF. As DNA, the CDR3 is TGTGCCAGCAGTATGACAGTGAACACTGAAGCTTTCTTT. The V gene is TRBV2, the J gene TRBJ1-1, with D perhaps matching TRBD1 (5 bases). The CDR3 length is 13 residues. With 5 bases removed from V and 0 bases from J, the gap between germline ends came to 7 bases. Germline CDR1 and CDR2: SNHLY and FYNNEI.

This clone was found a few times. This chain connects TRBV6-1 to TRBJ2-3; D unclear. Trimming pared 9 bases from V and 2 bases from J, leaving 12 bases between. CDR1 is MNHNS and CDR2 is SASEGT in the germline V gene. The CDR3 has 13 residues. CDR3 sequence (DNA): TGTGCCAGTCAAGCGTTTATCACAGATACGCAGTATTTT. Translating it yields CASQAFITDTQYF.